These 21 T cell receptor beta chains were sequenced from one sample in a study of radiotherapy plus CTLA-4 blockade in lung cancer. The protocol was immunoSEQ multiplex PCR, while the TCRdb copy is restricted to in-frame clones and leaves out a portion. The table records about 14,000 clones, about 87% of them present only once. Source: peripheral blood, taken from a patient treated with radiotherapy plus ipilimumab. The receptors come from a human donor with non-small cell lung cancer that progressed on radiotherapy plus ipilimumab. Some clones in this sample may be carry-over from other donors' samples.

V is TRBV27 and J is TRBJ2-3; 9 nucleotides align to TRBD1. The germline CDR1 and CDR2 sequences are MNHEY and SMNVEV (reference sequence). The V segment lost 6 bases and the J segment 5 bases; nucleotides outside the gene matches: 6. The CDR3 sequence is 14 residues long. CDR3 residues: CASRTGQGIDTQYF. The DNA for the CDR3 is TGTGCCAGCAGAACGGGACAGGGAATAGATACGCAGTATTTT.

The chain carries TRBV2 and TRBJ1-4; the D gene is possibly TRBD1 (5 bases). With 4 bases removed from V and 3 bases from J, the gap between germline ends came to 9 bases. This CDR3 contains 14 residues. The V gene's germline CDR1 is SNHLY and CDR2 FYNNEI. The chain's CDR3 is CASSGDSPNEKLFF. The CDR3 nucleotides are TGTGCCAGCAGTGGTGACAGCCCTAATGAAAAACTGTTTTTT. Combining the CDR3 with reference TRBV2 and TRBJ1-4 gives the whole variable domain EPEVTQTPSHQVTQMGQEVILRCVPISNHLYFYWYRQILGQKVEFLVSFYNNEISEKSEIFDDQFSVERPDGSNFTLKIRSTKLEDSAMYFCASSGDSPNEKLFFGSGTQLSVL.

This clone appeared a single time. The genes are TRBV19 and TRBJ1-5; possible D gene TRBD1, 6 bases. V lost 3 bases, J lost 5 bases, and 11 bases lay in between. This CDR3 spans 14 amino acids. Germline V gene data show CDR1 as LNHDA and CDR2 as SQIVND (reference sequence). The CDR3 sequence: CASSIGQWDQPQHF. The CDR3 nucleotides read TGTGCCAGTAGTATTGGACAGTGGGATCAGCCCCAGCATTTT.

The CDR3 here is CASTLTSGSEDTQYF. The CDR3 nucleotides are TGCGCCAGCACCCTGACTAGCGGGAGTGAGGATACGCAGTATTTT. The rearrangement joins TRBV10-1 to TRBJ2-3; TRBD2 agrees at 12 bases. Germline V gene data show CDR1 as WNHNN and CDR2 as SYGVQD (reference sequence). V shed 7 bases, J shed 6 bases, and the junction held 8 bases outside the gene matches. This CDR3 region has 15 residues.

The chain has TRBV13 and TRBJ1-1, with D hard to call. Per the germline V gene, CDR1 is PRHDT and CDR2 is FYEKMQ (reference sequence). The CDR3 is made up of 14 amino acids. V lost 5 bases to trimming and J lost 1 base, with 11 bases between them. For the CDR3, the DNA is TGTGCCAGCAGCCGGCCGGGAAAGAACACTGAAGCTTTCTTT. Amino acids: CASSRPGKNTEAFF.

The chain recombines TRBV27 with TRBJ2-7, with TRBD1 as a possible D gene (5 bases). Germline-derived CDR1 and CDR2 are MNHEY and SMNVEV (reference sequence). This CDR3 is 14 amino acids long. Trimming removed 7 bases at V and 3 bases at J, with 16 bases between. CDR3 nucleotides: TGTGCCAGCAAGGGGTTGGGATTAAACTACGAGCAGTACTTC. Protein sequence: CASKGLGLNYEQYF.

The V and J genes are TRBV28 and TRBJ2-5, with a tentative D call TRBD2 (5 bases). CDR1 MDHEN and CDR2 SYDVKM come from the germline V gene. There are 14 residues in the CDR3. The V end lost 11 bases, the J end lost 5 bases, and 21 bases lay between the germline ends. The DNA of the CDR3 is TGTGCCGCTACGGGGTCTCCAAGGAGGGAGACCCAGTACTTC. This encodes CAATGSPRRETQYF.

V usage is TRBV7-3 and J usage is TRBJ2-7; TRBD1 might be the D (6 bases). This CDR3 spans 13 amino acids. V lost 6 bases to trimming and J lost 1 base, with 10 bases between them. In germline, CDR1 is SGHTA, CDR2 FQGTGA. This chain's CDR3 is CASSPTGSYEQYF. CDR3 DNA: TGTGCCAGCAGTCCTACAGGGTCCTACGAGCAGTACTTC. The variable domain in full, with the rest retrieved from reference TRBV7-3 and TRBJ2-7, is GAGVSQTPSNKVTEKGKYVELRCDPISGHTALYWYRQSLGQGPEFLIYFQGTGAADDSGLPNDRFFAVRPEGSVSTLKIQRTERGDSAVYLCASSPTGSYEQYFGPGTRLTVT.

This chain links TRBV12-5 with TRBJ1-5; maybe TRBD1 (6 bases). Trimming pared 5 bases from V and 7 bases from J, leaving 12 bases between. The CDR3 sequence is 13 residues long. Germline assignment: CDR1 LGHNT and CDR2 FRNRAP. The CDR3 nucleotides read TGTGCTAGTGGTCGGACAGAACTCCAGCCCCAGCATTTT. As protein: CASGRTELQPQHF.

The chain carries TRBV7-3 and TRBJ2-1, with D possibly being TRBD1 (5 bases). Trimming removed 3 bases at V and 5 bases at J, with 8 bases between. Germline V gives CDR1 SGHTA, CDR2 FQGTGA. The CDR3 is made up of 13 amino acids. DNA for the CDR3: TGTGCCAGCAGCTTGGGGCAGAACAATGAGCAGTTCTTC. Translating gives CASSLGQNNEQFF.

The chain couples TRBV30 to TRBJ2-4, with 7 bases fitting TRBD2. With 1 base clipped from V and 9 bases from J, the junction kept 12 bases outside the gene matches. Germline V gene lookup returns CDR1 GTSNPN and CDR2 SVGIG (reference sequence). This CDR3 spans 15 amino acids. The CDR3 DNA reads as TGTGCCTGGAGTGGCGGGGGTTCGGCCCAAAGCATTCAGTACTTC. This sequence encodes CAWSGGGSAQSIQYF.

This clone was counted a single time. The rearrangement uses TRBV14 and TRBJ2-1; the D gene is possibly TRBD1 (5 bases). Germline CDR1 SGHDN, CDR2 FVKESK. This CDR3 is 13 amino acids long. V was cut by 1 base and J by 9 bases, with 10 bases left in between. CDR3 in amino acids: CASSQGWGPEQFF. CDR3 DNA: TGTGCCAGCAGCCAAGGATGGGGCCCTGAGCAGTTCTTC.

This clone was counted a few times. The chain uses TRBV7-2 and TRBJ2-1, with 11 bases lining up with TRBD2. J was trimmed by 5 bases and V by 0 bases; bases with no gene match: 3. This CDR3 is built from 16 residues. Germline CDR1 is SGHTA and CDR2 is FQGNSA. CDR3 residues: CASSLARLAGNNEQFF. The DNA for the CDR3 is TGTGCCAGCAGCTTAGCTCGACTAGCGGGAAACAATGAGCAGTTCTTC. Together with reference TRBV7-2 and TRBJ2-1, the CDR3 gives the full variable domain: GAGVSQSPSNKVTEKGKDVELRCDPISGHTALYWYRQSLGQGLEFLIYFQGNSAPDKSGLPSDRFSAERTGGSVSTLTIQRTQQEDSAVYLCASSLARLAGNNEQFFGPGTRLTVL.

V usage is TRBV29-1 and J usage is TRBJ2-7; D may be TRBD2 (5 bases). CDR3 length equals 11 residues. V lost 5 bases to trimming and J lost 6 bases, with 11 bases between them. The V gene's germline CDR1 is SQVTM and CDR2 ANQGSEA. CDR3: CSVREGLEQYF. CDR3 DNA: TGCAGCGTTCGAGAGGGCCTCGAGCAGTACTTC.

DNA for the CDR3: TGTGCCACCAGCCATAGCGGGCGCACAGATACGCAGTATTTT. Protein product: CATSHSGRTDTQYF. The V call is TRBV15, the J call TRBJ2-3; TRBD2 matches 7 bases. From germline, CDR1 is LNHNV and CDR2 YYDKDF (reference sequence). The CDR3 contains 14 residues. V was pared by 5 bases and J by 1 base, with 3 bases of the junction left unmatched.

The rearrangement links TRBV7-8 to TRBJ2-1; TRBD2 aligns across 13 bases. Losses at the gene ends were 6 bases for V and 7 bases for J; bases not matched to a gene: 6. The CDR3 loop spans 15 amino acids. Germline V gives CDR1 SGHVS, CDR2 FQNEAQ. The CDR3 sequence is CASRVLAGGRNEQFF. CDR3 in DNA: TGTGCCAGCAGGGTACTAGCGGGGGGGCGGAATGAGCAGTTCTTC.

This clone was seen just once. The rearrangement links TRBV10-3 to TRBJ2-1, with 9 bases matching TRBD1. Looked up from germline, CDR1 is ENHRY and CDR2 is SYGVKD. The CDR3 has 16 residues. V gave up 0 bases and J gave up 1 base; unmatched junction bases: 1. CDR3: CAISESGTGSYNEQFF. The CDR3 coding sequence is TGTGCCATCAGTGAGTCCGGGACAGGGTCCTACAATGAGCAGTTCTTC.

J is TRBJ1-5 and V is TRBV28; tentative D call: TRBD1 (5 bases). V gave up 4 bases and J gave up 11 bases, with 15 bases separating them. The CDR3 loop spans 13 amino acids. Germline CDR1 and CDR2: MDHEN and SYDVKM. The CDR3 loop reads CASSSWGGKAQHF. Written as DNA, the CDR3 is TGTGCCAGCAGTTCCTGGGGGGGTAAGGCCCAGCATTTT.

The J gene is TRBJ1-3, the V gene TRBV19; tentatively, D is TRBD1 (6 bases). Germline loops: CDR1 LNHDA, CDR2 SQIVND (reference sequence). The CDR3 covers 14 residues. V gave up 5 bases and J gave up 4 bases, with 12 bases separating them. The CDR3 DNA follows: TGTGCCAGTAGTTTCCGAGGACAGGGAAACACCATATATTTT. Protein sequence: CASSFRGQGNTIYF.

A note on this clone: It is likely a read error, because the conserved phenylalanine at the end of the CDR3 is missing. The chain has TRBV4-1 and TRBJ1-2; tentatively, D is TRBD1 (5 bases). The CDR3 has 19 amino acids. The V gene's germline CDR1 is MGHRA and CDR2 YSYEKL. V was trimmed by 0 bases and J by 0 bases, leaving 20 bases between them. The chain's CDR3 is CASSQEGIVGLTANYGYTL. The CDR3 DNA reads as TGCGCCAGCAGCCAAGAGGGCATTGTGGGGCTCACAGCTAACTATGGCTACACCCTC.

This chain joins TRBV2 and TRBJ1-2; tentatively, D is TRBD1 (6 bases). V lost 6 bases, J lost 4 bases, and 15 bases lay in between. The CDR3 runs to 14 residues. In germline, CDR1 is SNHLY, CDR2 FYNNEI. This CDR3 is CASRVDSAFYGYTF. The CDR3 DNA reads TGTGCCAGCAGGGTGGACAGCGCCTTCTATGGCTACACCTTC.